The present entry profiles one T cell receptor (beta chain) with its context. Its antigen is unidentified. Sequencing used immunoSEQ multiplex PCR; TCRdb keeps in-frame clones, though not all of them. The sample has about 28,000 clones, 75% to 85% seen once. Germline assignment: CDR1 ENHRY and CDR2 SYGVKD. The CDR3 runs to 17 residues. V was clipped by 0 bases and J by 3 bases, with 16 bases between them. This entry is derived from a study of neoadjuvant nivolumab and ipilimumab in lung cancer. Looking at the study overall: Patients got nivolumab 3 mg/kg on days 1, 15 and 29; combination added ipilimumab 1 mg/kg day 1.

General observations from the study: Blood richness before therapy tracked richness in tumors resected after neoadjuvant therapy.

The chain is built from TRBV10-3 and TRBJ2-3, with a possible D match to TRBD2 (6 bases). The material sequenced was tumor tissue, taken after neoadjuvant nivolumab, alone or with ipilimumab, at or shortly before surgery. The sequence was collected from an adult with non-small cell lung cancer. This CDR3 is CAISESHFEAGTDTQYF. The DNA for the CDR3 is TGTGCCATCAGTGAGTCTCATTTCGAGGCGGGAACAGATACGCAGTATTTT.